The source of this T cell receptor beta chain is a study of T-cell reconstitution after alpha-beta-depleted transplantation in children. As concerns this clonotype: What it recognizes is unknown.

Whole-study results and caveats: Surviving recipient T cells and intrathymic progenitors accounted for some patients' high TCRbeta diversity at day 60. It was reported that alpha-beta T cells came from several hundred expanded graft clones (about two months after transplant). T-cell counts and diversity were attributed mostly to newly produced T cells one year after transplant.

The CDR3 has 15 residues. V was cut by 2 bases and J by 3 bases, with 14 bases left in between. Germline values: CDR1 SGHRS, CDR2 YFSETQ. Researchers prepared the TCRbeta library using unique molecular identifiers, the study reports. One entry per CDR3 protein results from TCRdb running MiXCR on the PCR reads. The sample has 450,000 to 700,000 distinct CDR3 sequences, 25% to 30% seen once; the top ten hold 30% to 45%. The chain joins TRBV5-1 to TRBJ2-5, with a possible D match to TRBD2 (5 bases). The receptor was derived from a boy younger than two with Wiskott-Aldrich syndrome, due to receive a stem cell transplant. Sequencing was performed on PBMCs, taken before TCRalphabeta/CD19-depleted stem cell transplant. CDR3 amino acids: CASSFIPGIKETQYF. DNA of the CDR3: TGCGCCAGCAGCTTTATACCGGGGATAAAAGAGACCCAGTACTTC.